This T cell receptor (beta chain) was recorded in a study of cytomegalovirus exposure and HLA in healthy donors. Study as a whole: The study placed approximately 80% of its 350 to 450 genotyped donors in the Caucasian-associated ancestry cluster. General study findings and limits: Previous analysis showed most TCR beta V segments were productive about 87% or about 30% of the time. The study recorded 150 to 200 TCR beta chains that were cytomegalovirus-associated.

Vbeta (60) and Jbeta (13) primers were used in the PCR. Profiling relied on immunoSEQ multiplex PCR, and the TCRdb table lists in-frame clones only, not all of them. This table holds 160,000 or so clones, 84% found once. Details on this clone: Its antigen remains unknown.

The ends were cut back, 4 bases at V and 0 bases at J, with 14 bases in the middle. This CDR3 is built from 16 residues. The germline gives CDR1 SGHRS, CDR2 YFSETQ. Sample: PBMCs. The sequence came from a man aged 30 to 39 in good health and CMV-seronegative. The chain recombines TRBV5-1 with TRBJ1-3; TRBD1 is a possible D gene (5 bases). As DNA, the CDR3 is TGCGCCAGCAGCGTGGGGCCCCGGGACTCTGGAAACACCATATATTTT. Its protein is CASSVGPRDSGNTIYF.